These T cell receptor beta chains were read from a single sample in a study of T cell repertoires in cytomegalovirus infection. Antigens for these TCRs are unknown. MiXCR was run by TCRdb on the reads, yielding one entry per CDR3 protein. The sample lists approximately 110,000 distinct CDR3 sequences, roughly 41% occurring once. This specimen was CD8+ T cells from cultured PBMCs, taken from culture after CMV antigen stimulation. The source is a human donor in good health (CMV status not recorded). Some clones in this sample may be carry-over from other donors' samples. The CDR3 runs from the conserved cysteine through the conserved F or W. A D gene is named only where the DNA matches it firmly. Size is omitted from some rows. Given values are once, few, many or a class for expanded clones.

.	TRBV19	TRBD1	TRBJ1-6	TGTGCCAGCCTACAGGGGGATTCACCCCTCCACTTT	CASLQGDSPLHF
.	TRBV4-2	TRBD2	TRBJ2-1	TGTGCCAGCAGCCAAGAAAAGGCGGGGGGGCAATACAATGAGCAGTTCTTC	CASSQEKAGGQYNEQFF
many	TRBV28	.	TRBJ1-2	TGTGCCAGCCTACCTCCAGGTTGGAACTATGGCTACACCTTC	CASLPPGWNYGYTF
.	TRBV7-6	.	TRBJ1-1	TGTGCCAGCAGCTTAGCGCTTGGGGGAACTGAAGCTTTCTTT	CASSLALGGTEAFF
.	TRBV14	.	TRBJ1-5	TGTGCCAGCAGCCCCCTGGGAGGGGATAGCAATCAGCCCCAGCATTTT	CASSPLGGDSNQPQHF
.	TRBV7-8	.	TRBJ2-5	TGTGCCAGCAGCTTAGTGGGGAGTGGGGAGACCCAGTACTTC	CASSLVGSGETQYF
.	TRBV2	.	TRBJ2-1	TGTGCCAGCAGTGACGGGGAGCAGTTCTTC	CASSDGEQFF
many	TRBV7-8	.	TRBJ2-1	TGTGCCAGCAGCTTAGAGAGTTTCGGGGCTGACAATGAGCAGTTCTTC	CASSLESFGADNEQFF
few	TRBV27	.	TRBJ2-2	TGTGCCAGCAGTTTATCGCTTAGCACCGGGGAGCTGTTTTTT	CASSLSLSTGELFF
.	TRBV4-2	TRBD2	TRBJ2-1	TGTGCCAGCAGCCAAGGTACCTCTAGCGGGGGAACCTACAATGAGCAGTTCTTC	CASSQGTSSGGTYNEQFF
.	TRBV3-1	.	TRBJ2-7	TGTGCCAGCAGCCAACGGGACTTACTTTCCTACGAGCAGTACTTC	CASSQRDLLSYEQYF
.	TRBV12-3/TRBV12-4	TRBD2	TRBJ2-3	TGTGCCAGCAGTTTCGTGCGGGGGTGGGCAGATACGCAGTATTTT	CASSFVRGWADTQYF
.	TRBV19	.	TRBJ1-2	TGTGCCAGTAGTATACCTCGACTGGAGGGGCGCATCTATGGCTACACCTTC	CASSIPRLEGRIYGYTF
.	TRBV27	.	TRBJ1-3	TGTGCCAGCAGTGGTAGTTTCTCTGGAAACACCATATATTTT	CASSGSFSGNTIYF
.	TRBV29-1	.	TRBJ1-3	TGCAGCGTTGAAGATTGGGAGAGCTCTGGAAACACCATATATTTT	CSVEDWESSGNTIYF
.	TRBV12-3/TRBV12-4	TRBD1	TRBJ2-7	TGTGCCGGCAGTCCGACAGGGGGATTGACATACGAGCAGTACTTC	CAGSPTGGLTYEQYF
few	TRBV5-1	.	TRBJ1-1	TGCGCCAGCAGCTTAGCTTCTTCCGGGATGAACACTGAAGCTTTCTTT	CASSLASSGMNTEAFF
.	TRBV5-4	.	TRBJ1-2	TGTGCCAGCAGTCGACCAGGGGACTCAGCTAACTATGGCTACACCTTC	CASSRPGDSANYGYTF
.	TRBV7-6	.	TRBJ1-6	TGTGCCAGCAGCTTAGGAGAACCGTCACCCCTCCACTTT	CASSLGEPSPLHF
few	TRBV27	TRBD1	TRBJ1-1	TGTGCCAGCAGTGGACAGGGCACTGAAGCTTTCTTT	CASSGQGTEAFF
.	TRBV10-3	TRBD1	TRBJ1-2	TGTGCCATCGGGGACAGTAAGCCCTTGGGCTATGGCTACACCTTC	CAIGDSKPLGYGYTF
.	TRBV4-1	TRBD1	TRBJ1-2	TGCGCCAGCAGCCAGGCGAACAGGGGGCTAGATGGCTACACCTTC	CASSQANRGLDGYTF
once	TRBV28	TRBD1	TRBJ2-1	TGTGCCAGCAGGCCGTGGGACAGCTCCTACAATGAGCAGTTCTTC	CASRPWDSSYNEQFF
.	TRBV14	.	TRBJ1-1	TGTGCCAGCAGTGCTTCGGGAGGGAACACTGAAGCTTTCTTT	CASSASGGNTEAFF
.	TRBV7-6	.	TRBJ2-1	TGTGCCAGCAGCTTAGGGGGCGGGGTCTATGAGCAGTTCTTC	CASSLGGGVYEQFF
.	TRBV28	.	TRBJ1-1	TGTGCCAGCAGTCTGGGACACAACACTGAAGCTTTCTTT	CASSLGHNTEAFF
.	TRBV4-1	TRBD2	TRBJ2-2	TGCGCCAGCAGCCCGACTAGCGGGGTGAACACCGGGGAGCTGTTTTTT	CASSPTSGVNTGELFF
.	TRBV27	TRBD1	TRBJ1-1	TGTGCCAGCAGCAAGACAGGGGGGAACACTGAAGCTTTCTTT	CASSKTGGNTEAFF
.	TRBV25-1	.	TRBJ2-2	TGTGCCAGCAGTGGGATGGACGGGGAGCTGTTTTTT	CASSGMDGELFF
few	TRBV20-1	.	TRBJ2-7	TGCAGTGCTGGGCTGACAGAAACCTACGAGCAGTACTTC	CSAGLTETYEQYF
many	TRBV5-8	.	TRBJ1-1	TGTGCCAGCAGCTTGACAGGGAGCAAGGAGACTGAAGCTTTCTTT	CASSLTGSKETEAFF
.	TRBV7-3	TRBD2	TRBJ2-1	TGTGCCAGCAGCTTAGGACTAGTAGTGTACAATGAGCAGTTCTTC	CASSLGLVVYNEQFF
.	TRBV7-2	.	TRBJ1-1	TGTGCCAGCAGCTTAGCCACAGGGTATCTTAGTGAAGCTTTCTTT	CASSLATGYLSEAFF
.	TRBV25-1	TRBD1	TRBJ1-1	TGTGCCAGCAGTGAGCCGGGACAGGGGCTTGTAGCTGAAGCTTTCTTT	CASSEPGQGLVAEAFF
.	TRBV27	.	TRBJ2-1	TGTGCCAGCAGTTCCACGGGGGTCCATGAGCAGTTCTTC	CASSSTGVHEQFF
.	TRBV6-2/TRBV6-3	.	TRBJ2-3	TGTGCCACCAGCGACGGGGAGACTAGCACAGATACGCAGTATTTT	CATSDGETSTDTQYF
.	TRBV7-8	.	TRBJ2-7	TGTGCCAGCAGCCCCCTTGGGGGGAGAAACTACGAGCAGTACTTC	CASSPLGGRNYEQYF
.	TRBV19	.	TRBJ1-1	TGTGCCAGCTATCCCCGGAAGGGACTCACTGAAGCTTTCTTT	CASYPRKGLTEAFF
few	TRBV7-2	.	TRBJ2-7	TGTGCCAGCAGCACCCCCGGGTCTTCCTACGAGCAGTACTTC	CASSTPGSSYEQYF
.	TRBV7-6	.	TRBJ1-1	TGTGCCAGCAGCTCTAGCCGGGGGGCCCGCACTGAAGCTTTCTTT	CASSSSRGARTEAFF
.	TRBV18	.	TRBJ2-7	TGTGCCAGCTCACCACCGCAGGGAATCGGCGAGCAGTACTTC	CASSPPQGIGEQYF
.	TRBV7-2	TRBD2	TRBJ2-1	TGTGCCAGCAGCTCCGCGGGGACAGCGGGACTAGCGTGGGCCAATGAGCAGTTCTTC	CASSSAGTAGLAWANEQFF
many	TRBV28	TRBD1	TRBJ1-5	TGTGCCAGCAGTTCGACAGGGAGCAATCAGCCCCAGCATTTT	CASSSTGSNQPQHF
.	TRBV28	TRBD1	TRBJ2-7	TGTGCCAGCCTTTCGACACAGGGGGCCCTGGGGGAGCAGTACTTC	CASLSTQGALGEQYF
.	TRBV6-5	.	TRBJ1-2	TGTGCCAGCAGTTACTCACTAGGGATACCGGGACAAGCGAACTATGGCTACACCTTC	CASSYSLGIPGQANYGYTF
once	TRBV28	.	TRBJ2-2	TGTGCCAGCAGTTTGCAGGGGTACACCGAGGAGCTGTTTTTT	CASSLQGYTEELFF
.	TRBV27	.	TRBJ2-1	TGTGCCAGCAGACAGGGTCATACCGATGAGCAGTTCTTC	CASRQGHTDEQFF
.	TRBV7-2	.	TRBJ2-1	TGTGCCAGCAGCTTATATTGGGCGGGGAGTTACAATGAGCAGTTCTTC	CASSLYWAGSYNEQFF
.	TRBV4-1	TRBD1	TRBJ1-1	TGCGCCAGCAGCCCCCGTCAGGGGGGGGCTGAAGCTTTCTTT	CASSPRQGGAEAFF